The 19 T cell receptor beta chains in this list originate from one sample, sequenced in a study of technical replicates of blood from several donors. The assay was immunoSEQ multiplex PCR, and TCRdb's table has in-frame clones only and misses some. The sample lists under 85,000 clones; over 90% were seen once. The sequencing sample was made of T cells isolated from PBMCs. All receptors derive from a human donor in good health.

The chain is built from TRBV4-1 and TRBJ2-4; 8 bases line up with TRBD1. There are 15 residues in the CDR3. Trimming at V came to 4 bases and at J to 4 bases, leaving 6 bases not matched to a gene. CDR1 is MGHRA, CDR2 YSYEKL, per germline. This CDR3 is CASSPIRDRKNIQYF. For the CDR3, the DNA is TGCGCCAGCAGCCCTATCCGGGACAGGAAAAACATTCAGTACTTC.

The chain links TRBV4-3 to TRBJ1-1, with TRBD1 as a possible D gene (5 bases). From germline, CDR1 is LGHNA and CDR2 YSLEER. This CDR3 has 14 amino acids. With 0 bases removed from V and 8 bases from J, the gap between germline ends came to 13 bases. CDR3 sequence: CASSQDGGEEEAFF. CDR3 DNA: TGCGCCAGCAGCCAAGATGGGGGGGAGGAGGAAGCTTTCTTT.

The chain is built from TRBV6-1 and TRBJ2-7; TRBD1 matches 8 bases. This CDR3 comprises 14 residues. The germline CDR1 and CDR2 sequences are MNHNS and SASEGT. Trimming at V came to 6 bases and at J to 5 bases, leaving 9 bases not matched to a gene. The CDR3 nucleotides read TGTGCCAGCAGGACCACAGGGGGGTGGCACGAGCAGTACTTC. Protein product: CASRTTGGWHEQYF.

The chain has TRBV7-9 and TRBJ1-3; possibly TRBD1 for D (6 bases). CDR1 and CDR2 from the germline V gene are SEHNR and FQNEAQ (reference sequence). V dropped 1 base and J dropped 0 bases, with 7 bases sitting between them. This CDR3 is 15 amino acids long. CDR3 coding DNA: TGTGCCAGCAGCTTAGAAGGGGGCTCTGGAAACACCATATATTTT. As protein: CASSLEGGSGNTIYF.

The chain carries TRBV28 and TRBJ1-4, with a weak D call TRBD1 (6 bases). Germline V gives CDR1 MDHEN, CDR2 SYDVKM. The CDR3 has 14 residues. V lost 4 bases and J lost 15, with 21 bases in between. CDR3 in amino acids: CASSSGGGGHKVFF. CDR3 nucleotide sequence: TGTGCCAGCAGTTCGGGAGGTGGGGGACACAAGGTGTTTTTT.

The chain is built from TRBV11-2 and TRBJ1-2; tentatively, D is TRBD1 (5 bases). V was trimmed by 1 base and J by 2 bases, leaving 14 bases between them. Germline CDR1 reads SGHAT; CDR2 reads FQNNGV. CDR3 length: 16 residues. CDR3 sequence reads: CASSLVRGGRNYGYTF. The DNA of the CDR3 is TGTGCCAGCAGCTTAGTACGCGGGGGGAGAAACTATGGCTACACCTTC. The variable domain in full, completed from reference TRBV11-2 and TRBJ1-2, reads EAGVAQSPRYKIIEKRQSVAFWCNPISGHATLYWYQQILGQGPKLLIQFQNNGVVDDSQLPKDRFSAERLKGVDSTLKIQPAKLEDSAVYLCASSLVRGGRNYGYTFGSGTRLTVV.

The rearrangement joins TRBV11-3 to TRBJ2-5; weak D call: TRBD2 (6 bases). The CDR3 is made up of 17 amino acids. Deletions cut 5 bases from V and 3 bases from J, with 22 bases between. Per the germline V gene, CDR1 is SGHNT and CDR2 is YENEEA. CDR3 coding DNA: TGTGCCAGCAGCGCCTCCCCCCCGAGACTAGTGAAAGAGACCCAGTACTTC. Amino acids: CASSASPPRLVKETQYF.

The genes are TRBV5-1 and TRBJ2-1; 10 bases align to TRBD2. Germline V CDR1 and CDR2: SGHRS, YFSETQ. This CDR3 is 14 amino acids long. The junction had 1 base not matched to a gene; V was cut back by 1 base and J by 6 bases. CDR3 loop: CASSLTSGTNEQFF. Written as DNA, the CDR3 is TGCGCCAGCAGCTTGACTAGCGGGACCAATGAGCAGTTCTTC.

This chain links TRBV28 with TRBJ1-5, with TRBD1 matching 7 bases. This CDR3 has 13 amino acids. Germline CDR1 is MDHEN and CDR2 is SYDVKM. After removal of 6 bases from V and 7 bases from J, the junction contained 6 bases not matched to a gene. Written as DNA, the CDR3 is TGTGCCAGCAGAGAACAGGGGCGACAGCCCCAGCATTTT. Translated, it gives CASREQGRQPQHF.

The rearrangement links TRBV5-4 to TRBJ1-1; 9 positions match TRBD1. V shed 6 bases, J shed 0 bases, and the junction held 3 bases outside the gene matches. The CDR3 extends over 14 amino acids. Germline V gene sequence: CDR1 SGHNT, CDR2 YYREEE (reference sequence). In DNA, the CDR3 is TGTGCCAGCAAGGGACAGGGAGTGAACACTGAAGCTTTCTTT. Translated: CASKGQGVNTEAFF.

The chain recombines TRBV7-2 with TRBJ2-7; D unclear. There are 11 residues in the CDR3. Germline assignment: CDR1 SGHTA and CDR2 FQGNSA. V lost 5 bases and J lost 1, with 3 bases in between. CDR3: CASSTSYEQYF. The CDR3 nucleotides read TGTGCCAGCAGCACTTCCTACGAGCAGTACTTC.

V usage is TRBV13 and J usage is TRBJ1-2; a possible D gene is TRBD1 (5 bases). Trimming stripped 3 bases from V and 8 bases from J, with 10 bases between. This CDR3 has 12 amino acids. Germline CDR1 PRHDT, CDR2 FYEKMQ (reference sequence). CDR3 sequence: CASSLPGYGYTF. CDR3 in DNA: TGTGCCAGCAGCTTGCCAGGGTACGGCTACACCTTC.

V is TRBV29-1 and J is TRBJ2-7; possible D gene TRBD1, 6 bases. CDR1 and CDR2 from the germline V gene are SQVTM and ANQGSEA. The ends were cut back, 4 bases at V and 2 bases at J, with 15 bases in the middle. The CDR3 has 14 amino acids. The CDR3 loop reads CSVGGLGGTYEQYF. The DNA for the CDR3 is TGCAGCGTTGGAGGGTTAGGGGGAACCTACGAGCAGTACTTC.

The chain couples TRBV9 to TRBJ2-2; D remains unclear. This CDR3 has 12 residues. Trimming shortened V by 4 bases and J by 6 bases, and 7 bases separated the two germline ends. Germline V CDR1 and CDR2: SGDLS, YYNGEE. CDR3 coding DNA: TGTGCCAGCAGCTACGGTTCCGGGGAGCTGTTTTTT. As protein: CASSYGSGELFF.

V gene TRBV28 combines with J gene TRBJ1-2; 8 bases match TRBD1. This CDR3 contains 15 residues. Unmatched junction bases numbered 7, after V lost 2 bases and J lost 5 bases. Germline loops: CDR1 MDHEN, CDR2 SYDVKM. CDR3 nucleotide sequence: TGTGCCAGCAGTTTACCCGGGACAGGCCTTTATGGCTACACCTTC. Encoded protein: CASSLPGTGLYGYTF.

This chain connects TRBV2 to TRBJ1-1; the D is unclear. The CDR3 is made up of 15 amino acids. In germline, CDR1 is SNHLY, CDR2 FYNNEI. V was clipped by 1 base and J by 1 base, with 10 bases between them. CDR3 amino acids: CASSEVAQRNTEAFF. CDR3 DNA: TGTGCCAGCAGTGAAGTGGCTCAAAGGAACACTGAAGCTTTCTTT.

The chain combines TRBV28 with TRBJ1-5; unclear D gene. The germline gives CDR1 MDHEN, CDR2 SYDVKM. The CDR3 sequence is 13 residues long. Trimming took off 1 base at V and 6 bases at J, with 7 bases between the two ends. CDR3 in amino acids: CASSLSEAQPQHF. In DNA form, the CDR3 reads TGTGCCAGCAGTTTATCTGAGGCTCAGCCCCAGCATTTT.

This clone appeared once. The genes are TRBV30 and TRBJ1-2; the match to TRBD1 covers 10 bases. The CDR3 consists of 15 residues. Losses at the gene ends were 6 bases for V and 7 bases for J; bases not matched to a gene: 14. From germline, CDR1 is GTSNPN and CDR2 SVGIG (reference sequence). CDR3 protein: CACPSGTGAGGGYTF. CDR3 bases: TGTGCCTGCCCATCAGGGACAGGGGCAGGTGGTGGCTACACCTTC.

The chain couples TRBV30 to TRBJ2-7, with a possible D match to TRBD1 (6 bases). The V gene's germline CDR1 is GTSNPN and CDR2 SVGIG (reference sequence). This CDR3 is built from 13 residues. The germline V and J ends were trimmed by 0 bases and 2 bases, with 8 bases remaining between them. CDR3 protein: CAWSVGQTYEQYF. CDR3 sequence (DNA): TGTGCCTGGAGTGTCGGACAGACCTACGAGCAGTACTTC.